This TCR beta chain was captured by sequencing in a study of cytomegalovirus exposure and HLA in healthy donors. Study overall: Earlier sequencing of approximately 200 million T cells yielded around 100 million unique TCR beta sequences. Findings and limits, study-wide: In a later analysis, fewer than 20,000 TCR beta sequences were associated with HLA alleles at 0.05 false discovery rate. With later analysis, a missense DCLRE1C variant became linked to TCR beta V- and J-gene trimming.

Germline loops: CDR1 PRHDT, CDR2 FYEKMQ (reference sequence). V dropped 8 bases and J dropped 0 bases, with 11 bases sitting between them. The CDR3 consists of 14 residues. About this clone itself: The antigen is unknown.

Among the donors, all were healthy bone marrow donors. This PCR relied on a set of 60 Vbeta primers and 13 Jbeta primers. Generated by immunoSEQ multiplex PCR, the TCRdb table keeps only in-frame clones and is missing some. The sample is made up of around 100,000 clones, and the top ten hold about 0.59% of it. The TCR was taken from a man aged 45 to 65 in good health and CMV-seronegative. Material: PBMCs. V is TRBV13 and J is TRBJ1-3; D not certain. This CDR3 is CASSDGRSGNTIYF. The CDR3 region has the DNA TGTGCCAGCTCTGATGGGCGCTCTGGAAACACCATATATTTT. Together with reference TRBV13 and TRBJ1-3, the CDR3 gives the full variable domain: AAGVIQSPRHLIKEKRETATLKCYPIPRHDTVYWYQQGPGQDPQFLISFYEKMQSDKGSIPDRFSAQQFSDYHSELNMSSLELGDSALYFCASSDGRSGNTIYFGEGSWLTVV.